Listed below are T cell receptor beta chains from one sample, sequenced in a study of blood T cell repertoires in COVID-19. Profiled with immunoSEQ multiplex PCR; TCRdb holds only in-frame clones, not every one. The table has about 280,000 clones, approximately 91% seen once. The sequencing sample was made of peripheral blood. The receptor source for this set is a woman in her thirties or forties who had recovered from COVID-19. The CDR3 runs from the conserved cysteine through the conserved F or W. Rows may omit the clone size; those that give it use once, few, many or a size class.

clone size	V gene	CDR3 protein
.	TRBV7-8	CASSYGADTQYF
.	TRBV7-3	CASSLIELRYGYTF
.	TRBV6-1	CASSDGPGEQFF
.	TRBV19	CASSWSSGSYEQYF
.	TRBV4-1	CASSQDRRGTYNEQFF
once	TRBV4-1	CASSQDRGLAYEQYF
.	TRBV2	CASSDRLGNQPQHF
.	TRBV3-1/TRBV3-2	CASSQGETSWNEQFF
.	TRBV19	CASSSRTGVFEKLFF
.	TRBV27	CASRRITGGNQPQHF
.	TRBV27	CASTHGETQYF
.	TRBV19	CASSTGGNQPQHF
.	TRBV9	CASSGGTGNSPLHF
.	TRBV7-9	CASSWDRGNEKLFF
.	TRBV5-1	CASSLDSGGSTGELFF
once	TRBV21-1	CASRASGPTNTGELFF
.	TRBV3-1/TRBV3-2	CASSQDLDEQYF
.	TRBV6-2/TRBV6-3	CASSGLYKLYEQYF
once	TRBV2	CASGEGLAGAGELFF
.	TRBV5-1	CASSLSREQFF
.	TRBV29-1	CSVESQAYEQYF
.	TRBV27	CASSFEGPWNEQYF
.	TRBV9	CASSSTSGSTGELFF
.	TRBV19	CASSQLVGETQYF
.	TRBV4-1	CASSQQRLAGGATDTQYF
.	TRBV3-1/TRBV3-2	CAAEGGKGTDTQYF
.	TRBV19	CASSIAPTSAYEQYF
.	TRBV7-9	CASSPGTGSQETQYF
.	TRBV9	CASSVGGNTNTGELFF
.	TRBV6-2/TRBV6-3	CASSMTGGLYGYTF